This section outlines one T cell receptor beta chain sequence together with its context. The antigen it recognizes is unknown. The input lacks base qualities; no much larger clone sits a single base away. Single viable CD3+CD4+CD8-CD45RO+ cells were sorted as memory CD4+ T cells on a FACSAria II. CMV serostatus was determined using a Roche Elecsys assay that detects serum IgG against CMV pp150, pp28, p38 and p52. After thawing, total CD4+ T cells were enriched by positive selection with CD4 magnetic microbeads. Samples originated from another study that specifically interrogated the CD4+ T cell memory repertoire. Peripheral blood mononuclear cells were isolated and cryopreserved according to standard operating procedures, and serum was stored at -80 degrees C. CD3-PerCP (BW264/56), CD4-APC (RPA-T4), CD45RO-PE (UCHT1) and CD8-Pacific Orange (3B5) antibodies were used for staining, and non-viable cells were excluded with Sytox blue.

The data belong to a study of memory CD4+ T cells and cytomegalovirus serostatus (dated by TCRdb to the late 2010s). Regarding the study in general: The cohort included around 35 healthy adults from Belgium, of whom 9 were CMV seropositive and about 25 were CMV seronegative. To replicate a published TCR-based CMV serostatus classifier, the researchers sequenced the CD4+ memory TCRbeta repertoires of a Belgian cohort whose cytomegalovirus serostatus was known.

Summary of the overall study and its limitations: For CMV serostatus prediction, a median bootstrapped AUC of 0.95 was reached with the original framework, and a median bootstrapped AUC of around 0.89 was reached with a US-trained random forest. Among the 160 or so previously reported CMV-associated TCRbeta sequences, 60 to 85 showed up in the CD4+ memory repertoires, with each one found in between one and five individuals. Only CD4+CD45RO+ memory cells were sequenced, in contrast to the original study, in which naive and memory CD4+ and CD8+ populations were covered. The results were interpreted as suggesting that the CMV-associated TCR signature is largely present in the CD4+ memory repertoire. On the Belgian cohort, the classifier built on the original framework reached a median bootstrapped AUC of nearly 0.96, with a 95% CI of 0.76-1.00.

The Quick-DNA Microprep Kit was used to extract genomic DNA from the sorted cells. TCRbeta DNA was amplified with the immunoSEQ hsTCRbeta kit following the manufacturer's protocol. TCRbeta libraries were sequenced on an Illumina MiSeq instrument. The original methods were these. Once out-of-frame sequences had been removed, millions of distinct TCRbeta sequences were left, which works out to an average of approximately 63,000 per individual. Each individual was scored using the number of around 150 previously reported CMV-associated TCRbeta sequences that the individual carried and the total number of productive distinct TCRbeta sequences. A beta-binomial model was reimplemented in Python, and scikit-learn random forests with default parameters were trained on US cohort data. Classifier performance on the Belgian cohort was summarized as median AUC with percentile confidence intervals calculated over 10,000 bootstrap iterations. TCRdb carries this immuneACCESS record with in-frame sequences only. Its versions omit some clonotypes, under half of them owing to an unresolved V gene in the studies checked, with the rest unexplained. That table supplies the V and J calls and clone size; D and trimming were determined from the DNA. The sample contains about 57,000 clones, approximately 79% of them found a single time. Of the sample, 0.82% is held by the ten largest clones.

The origin of this receptor is an adult in good health and CMV-seronegative. Sequenced sample: memory CD4+ T cells from blood.

The nucleotides read TGCGCCAGCAGCTTGGGAGGGGGCAATAATTCACCCCTCCACTTT. This codes for CASSLGGGNNSPLHF. Recombination linked TRBV5-1 to TRBJ1-6, and 7 junctional nucleotides match TRBD1. V has 0 bases trimmed and J has 5 bases trimmed; junction bases matching no gene number 2. Reading the germline V gene gives CDR1 SGHRS and CDR2 YFSETQ. The CDR3 runs 15 amino acids, cysteine and phenylalanine included. Only the CDR3 DNA is retained, 45 bases long and in frame from the first base.